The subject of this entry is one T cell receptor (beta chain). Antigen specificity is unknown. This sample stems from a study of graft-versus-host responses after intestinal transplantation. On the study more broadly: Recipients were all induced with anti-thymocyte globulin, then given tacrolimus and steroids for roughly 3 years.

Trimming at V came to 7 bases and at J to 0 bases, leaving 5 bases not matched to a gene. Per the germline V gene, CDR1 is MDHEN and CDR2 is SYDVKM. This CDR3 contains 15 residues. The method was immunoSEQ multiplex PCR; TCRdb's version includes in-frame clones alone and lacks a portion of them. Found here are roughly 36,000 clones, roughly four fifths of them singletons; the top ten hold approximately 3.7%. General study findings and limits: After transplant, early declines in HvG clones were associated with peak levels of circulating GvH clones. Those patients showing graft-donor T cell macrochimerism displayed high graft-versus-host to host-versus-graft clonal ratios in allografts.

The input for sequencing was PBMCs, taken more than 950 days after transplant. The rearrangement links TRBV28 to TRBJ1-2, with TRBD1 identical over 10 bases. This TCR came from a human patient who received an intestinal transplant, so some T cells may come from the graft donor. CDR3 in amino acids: CASTPDRGSNYGYTF. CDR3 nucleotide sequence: TGTGCCAGCACTCCGGACAGGGGGTCTAACTATGGCTACACCTTC.